These 14 T cell receptor beta chains share one sample of origin, sequenced in a study of T cells in Graves' hyperthyroidism and ophthalmopathy. TCR beta CDR3 regions were amplified from RNA transcripts. The HTBI primer set served for first-round RT-PCR of the TCR CDR3. TCRdb called the multiplex PCR reads again in MiXCR, with one record for every CDR3 protein. The table shows more than 650,000 distinct CDR3 sequences, with 13% to 15% occurring only once. Sequenced input: blood. These TCRs come from a young woman with Graves' hyperthyroidism.

This clonotype was picked up many times. This rearrangement joins TRBV20-1 to TRBJ2-5, with D perhaps assigned TRBD1 or TRBD2 (5 bases each). This CDR3 contains 16 residues. V lost 6 bases and J lost 0, with 20 bases in between. Germline loops: CDR1 DFQATT, CDR2 SNEGSKA (reference sequence). The CDR3 DNA follows: TGCAGTGCATCGGGGCCGGCTGGTATGGACCAAGAGACCCAGTACTTC. Its translation is CSASGPAGMDQETQYF.

This clonotype was observed a few times. The V gene is TRBV29-1, the J gene TRBJ2-1; 8 bases align to TRBD2. The CDR3 sequence is 14 residues long. Per the germline V gene, CDR1 is SQVTM and CDR2 is ANQGSEA. The CDR3 loop reads CRGPGRDTYNEQFF. The DNA of the CDR3 is TGCCGGGGACCCGGGAGGGATACCTACAATGAGCAGTTCTTC.

Many counts were recorded for this clonotype. DNA of the CDR3: TGTGCCACCGACAGGGCCTGGGGAGATACGCAGTATTTT. Translation gives CATDRAWGDTQYF. V usage is TRBV7-9 and J usage is TRBJ2-3, with 7 positions matching TRBD1. Germline V lookup: CDR1 SEHNR, CDR2 FQNEAQ (reference sequence). The CDR3 covers 13 residues. The ends lost 10 bases at V and 5 bases at J; junction bases unmatched: 9.

This clonotype was counted ten times or more. This CDR3 is CASSLEGAPVAFF. CDR3 nucleotide sequence: TGTGCCAGCAGTTTAGAGGGGGCGCCAGTAGCTTTCTTT. The rearrangement joins TRBV28 to TRBJ1-1, with 7 bases fitting TRBD1. Germline CDR1 reads MDHEN; CDR2 reads SYDVKM. The CDR3 totals 13 residues. Trimming at V came to 2 bases and at J to 10 bases, leaving 7 bases not matched to a gene.

Only a few counts were recorded for this clonotype. The rearrangement uses TRBV6-1 and TRBJ2-4; D may be TRBD2 (5 bases). Per germline, CDR1 MNHNS and CDR2 SASEGT. The V end was cut by 7 bases, the J end by 0 bases, with 16 bases between. The CDR3 totals 16 residues. Written as DNA, the CDR3 is TGTGCCAGCACCTCGGGGTCTTACCTAGCCAAAAACATTCAGTACTTC. Translation: CASTSGSYLAKNIQYF.

V gene TRBV19 combines with J gene TRBJ2-2; TRBD1 agrees at 9 bases. This CDR3 has 17 amino acids. Germline V gives CDR1 LNHDA, CDR2 SQIVND (reference sequence). The V segment lost 7 bases and the J segment 6 bases; nucleotides outside the gene matches: 15. Here the CDR3 reads CASKDLLTGGESGELFF. The CDR3 region has the DNA TGTGCCAGTAAGGACCTCCTGACAGGGGGTGAGTCCGGGGAGCTGTTTTTT. The full variable domain, completed using reference TRBV19 and TRBJ2-2, is DGGITQSPKYLFRKEGQNVTLSCEQNLNHDAMYWYRQDPGQGLRLIYYSQIVNDFQKGDIAEGYSVSREKKESFPLTVTSAQKNPTAFYLCASKDLLTGGESGELFFGEGSRLTVL.

J is TRBJ2-7 and V is TRBV12-3 or TRBV12-4; either TRBD1 or TRBD2 may fit D (8 bases each). Trimming stripped 5 bases from V and 4 bases from J, with 24 bases between. The CDR3 runs 17 residues. CDR3 sequence: CASSPLTGAIAGYEQYF. In DNA form, the CDR3 reads TGTGCCAGCAGTCCCCTGACAGGGGCAATAGCGGGGTACGAGCAGTACTTC.

This clonotype has at least ten counts. The CDR3, as DNA: TGTGCCAGTGGGGGGGGATGGAATGAAAAACTGTTTTTT. Translating gives CASGGGWNEKLFF. The chain combines TRBV27 with TRBJ1-4, with D tentatively TRBD1 (5 bases). The CDR3 has 13 amino acids. Germline values: CDR1 MNHEY, CDR2 SMNVEV (reference sequence). V dropped 9 bases and J dropped 5 bases, with 13 bases sitting between them. The full variable domain, its missing parts supplied by reference TRBV27 and TRBJ1-4, is EAQVTQNPRYLITVTGKKLTVTCSQNMNHEYMSWYRQDPGLGLRQIYYSMNVEVTDKGDVPEGYKVSRKEKRNFPLILESPSPNQTSLYFCASGGGWNEKLFFGSGTQLSVL.

This clonotype was picked up many times. The CDR3 region has the DNA TGCGCCAGCAGTGAGAGGGCGTGGGACCCAGAGCAGTTCTTC. Translated: CASSERAWDPEQFF. The V gene is TRBV10-1, the J gene TRBJ2-1; tentatively, D is TRBD1 or TRBD2 (5 bases each). Per germline, CDR1 WNHNN and CDR2 SYGVQD (reference sequence). This CDR3 comprises 14 residues. Trimming took 2 bases from V and 10 from J, leaving 15 bases between them.

This clonotype was seen more than once but under ten times. The V call is TRBV27, the J call TRBJ2-7; no reliable D call. V lost 6 bases to trimming and J lost 0 bases, with 9 bases between them. This CDR3 contains 13 residues. Germline CDR1 MNHEY, CDR2 SMNVEV (reference sequence). In DNA form, the CDR3 reads TGTGCCAGCAGGGACGGAATCTCCTACGAGCAGTACTTC. Its translation: CASRDGISYEQYF.

V and J are TRBV11-2 and TRBJ2-6; possible D gene TRBD2, 7 bases. The V end lost 6 bases, the J end lost 3 bases, and 21 bases lay between the germline ends. Germline loops: CDR1 SGHAT, CDR2 FQNNGV. The CDR3 is 18 amino acids. The CDR3 coding sequence is TGTGCCAGCAGTCCTTTAGATAGGCGGGGGCGTGGGGCCAACGTCCTGACTTTC. This gives the protein CASSPLDRRGRGANVLTF.

This clonotype was observed at least ten times. V is TRBV28 and J is TRBJ2-5, with D perhaps matching TRBD1 (5 bases). Germline V gene data show CDR1 as MDHEN and CDR2 as SYDVKM. The CDR3 sequence is 14 residues long. Deletions cut 4 bases from V and 3 bases from J, with 12 bases between. The CDR3 nucleotides are TGTGCCAGCAGTTCTCCACAACAGGAAGAGACCCAGTACTTC. Its protein product is CASSSPQQEETQYF. Using reference TRBV28 and TRBJ2-5 for the parts outside the CDR3, the full variable domain is DVKVTQSSRYLVKRTGEKVFLECVQDMDHENMFWYRQDPGLGLRLIYFSYDVKMKEKGDIPEGYSVSREKKERFSLILESASTNQTSMYLCASSSPQQEETQYFGPGTRLLVL.

As for this clonotype: Compared with germline, one end of the junction differs, possibly owing to a read error. CDR3 region: CASRRTAQGTQYF. The CDR3, as DNA: TGTGCCAGCAGGCGGACAGCACAAGGGACCCAGTACTTC. The chain joins TRBV6-1 to TRBJ2-5; maybe TRBD1 (6 bases). The germline gives CDR1 MNHNS, CDR2 SASEGT. This CDR3 is built from 13 residues.

At least ten counts were recorded for this clonotype. The chain has TRBV12-3 or TRBV12-4 and TRBJ1-1; D is perhaps TRBD1 (5 bases). The length of the CDR3 is 14 residues. V was cut by 1 base and J by 5 bases, with 11 bases left in between. The CDR3 here is CASSLGGERTEAFF. As DNA, the CDR3 is TGTGCCAGCAGTTTAGGGGGGGAGAGGACTGAAGCTTTCTTT.